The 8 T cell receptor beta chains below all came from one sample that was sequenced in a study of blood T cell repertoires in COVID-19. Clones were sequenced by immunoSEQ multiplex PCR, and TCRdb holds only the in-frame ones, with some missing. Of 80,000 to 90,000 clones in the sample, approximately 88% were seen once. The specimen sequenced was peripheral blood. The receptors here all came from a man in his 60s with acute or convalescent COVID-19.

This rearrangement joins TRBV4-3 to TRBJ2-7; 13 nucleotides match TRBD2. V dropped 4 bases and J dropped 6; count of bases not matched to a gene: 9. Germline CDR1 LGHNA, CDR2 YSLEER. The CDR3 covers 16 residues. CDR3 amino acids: CASSPGLAGARAEQYF. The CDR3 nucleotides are TGCGCCAGCAGCCCCGGACTAGCGGGGGCCCGCGCCGAGCAGTACTTC.

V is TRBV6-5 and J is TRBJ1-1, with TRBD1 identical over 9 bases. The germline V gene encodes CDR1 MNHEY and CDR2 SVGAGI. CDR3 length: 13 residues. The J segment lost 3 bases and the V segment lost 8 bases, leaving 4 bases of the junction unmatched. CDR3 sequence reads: CASQGDRDTEAFF. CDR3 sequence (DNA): TGTGCCAGCCAGGGGGACAGGGACACTGAAGCTTTCTTT.

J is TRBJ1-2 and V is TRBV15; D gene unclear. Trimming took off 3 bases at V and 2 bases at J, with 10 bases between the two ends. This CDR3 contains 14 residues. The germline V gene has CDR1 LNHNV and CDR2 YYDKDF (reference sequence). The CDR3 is CATSRLTINYGYTF. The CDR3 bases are TGTGCCACCAGCAGGCTCACTATCAACTATGGCTACACCTTC.

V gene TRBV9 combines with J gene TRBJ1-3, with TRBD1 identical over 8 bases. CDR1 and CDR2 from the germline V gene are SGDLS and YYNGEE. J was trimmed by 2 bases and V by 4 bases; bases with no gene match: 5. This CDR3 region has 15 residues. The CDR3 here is CASSTSGGTGNTIYF. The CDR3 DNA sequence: TGTGCCAGCAGCACATCAGGGGGCACTGGAAACACCATATATTTT.

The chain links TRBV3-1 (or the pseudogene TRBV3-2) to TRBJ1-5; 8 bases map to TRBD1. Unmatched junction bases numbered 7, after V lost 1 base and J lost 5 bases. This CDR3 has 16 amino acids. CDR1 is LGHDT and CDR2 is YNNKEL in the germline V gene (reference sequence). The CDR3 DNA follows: TGTGCCAGCAGCCAAGGGTCGGACAGGGTCGATCAGCCCCAGCATTTT. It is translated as CASSQGSDRVDQPQHF.

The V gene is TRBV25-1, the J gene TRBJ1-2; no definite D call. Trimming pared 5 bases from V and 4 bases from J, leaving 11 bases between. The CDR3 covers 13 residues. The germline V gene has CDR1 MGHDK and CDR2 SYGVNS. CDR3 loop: CASSQSGIYGYTF. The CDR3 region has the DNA TGTGCCAGCAGTCAGTCAGGAATCTATGGCTACACCTTC.

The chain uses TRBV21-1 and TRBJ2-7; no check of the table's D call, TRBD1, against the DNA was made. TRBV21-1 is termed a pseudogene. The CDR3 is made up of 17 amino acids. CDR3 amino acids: CASSKARHLIVSYEQYF. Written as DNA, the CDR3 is TGTGCCAGCAGCAAAGCGCGACACCTTATCGTCTCCTACGAGCAGTACTTC.

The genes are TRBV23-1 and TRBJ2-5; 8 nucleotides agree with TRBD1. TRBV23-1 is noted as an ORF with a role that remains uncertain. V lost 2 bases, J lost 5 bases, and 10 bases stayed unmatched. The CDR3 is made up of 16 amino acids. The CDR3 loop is CASSQPPRTGPETQYF. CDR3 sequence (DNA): TGCGCCAGCAGTCAACCCCCGAGGACAGGGCCCGAGACCCAGTACTTC.